Below, 7 T cell receptor beta chains from the same sample are listed, as sequenced in a study of blood T cell repertoires in COVID-19. The repertoire was sequenced with immunoSEQ multiplex PCR; TCRdb's copy has only in-frame clones and lacks some. Of 130,000 to 150,000 clones in the sample, roughly four fifths were seen once. Sequenced sample: peripheral blood. The receptors derive from a human donor in a cohort sampled during active COVID-19.

The chain joins TRBV10-2 to TRBJ2-1; TRBD2 might be the D (5 bases). The CDR3 length is 12 residues. V lost 2 bases, J lost 9 bases, and 8 bases lay in between. Germline V CDR1 and CDR2: WSHSY, SAAADI. CDR3 sequence: CASSEVLAEQFF. The CDR3 nucleotides are TGCGCCAGCAGTGAGGTTCTAGCTGAGCAGTTCTTC.

The chain employs TRBV5-1 and TRBJ2-5; 10 bases match TRBD2. V lost 3 bases, J lost 3 bases, and 2 bases stayed unmatched. CDR3 size: 14 residues. Germline CDR1 and CDR2: SGHRS and YFSETQ. The CDR3 DNA reads TGCGCCAGCAGCTCGCTAGCGGGGGAAGAGACCCAGTACTTC. Amino acid sequence: CASSSLAGEETQYF.

This chain uses TRBV6-2 or TRBV6-3 with TRBJ1-4, with a tentative D call TRBD1 (5 bases). The CDR3 totals 13 residues. CDR1 and CDR2 (germline): MNHEY, SVGEGT. The V gene lost 5 bases and the J gene lost 7 bases, with 11 bases spanning the gap. This CDR3 is CASSLRQGEKLFF. The CDR3 region has the DNA TGTGCCAGCAGTCTGCGTCAGGGTGAAAAACTGTTTTTT.

This clone appeared once. This chain uses TRBV19 with TRBJ2-7; 8 bases fit TRBD1. J lost 3 bases, V lost 3 bases, and 10 bases had no gene match. CDR1 is LNHDA and CDR2 is SQIVND in the germline V gene (reference sequence). This CDR3 is built from 16 residues. CDR3 sequence (DNA): TGTGCCAGTAGTATGGCGCCGACAGGGGCCTACTACGAGCAGTACTTC. As protein: CASSMAPTGAYYEQYF.

The chain links TRBV6-5 to TRBJ1-2, with 7 bases identical to TRBD1. Trimming at V came to 7 bases and at J to 4 bases, leaving 12 bases not matched to a gene. There are 15 residues in the CDR3. CDR1 is MNHEY, CDR2 SVGAGI, per germline. The CDR3 DNA reads as TGTGCCAGCACAAGAAGCCGGGACAGCGGCTATGGCTACACCTTC. Its translation: CASTRSRDSGYGYTF.

V usage is TRBV2 and J usage is TRBJ2-7; 7 nucleotides agree with TRBD2. CDR1 SNHLY and CDR2 FYNNEI come from the germline V gene. This CDR3 region has 16 residues. Trimming removed 0 bases from V and 0 bases from J; junction bases left unmatched: 5. The CDR3 coding sequence is TGTGCCAGCAGTGAAGCGAGCGGGGCACTCTCCTACGAGCAGTACTTC. It codes for CASSEASGALSYEQYF.

The chain uses TRBV7-2 and TRBJ2-5; 7 bases agree with TRBD1. The CDR3 totals 15 residues. V was pared by 2 bases and J by 5 bases, with 8 bases of the junction left unmatched. Germline CDR1 reads SGHTA; CDR2 reads FQGNSA. The CDR3: CASSLNRQGGETQYF. The CDR3 DNA sequence: TGTGCCAGCAGCTTAAATCGACAGGGTGGGGAGACCCAGTACTTC.